These T cell receptor beta chains were read from a single sample in a study of cytomegalovirus exposure and HLA in healthy donors. Only in-frame clones appear in the TCRdb table, and some are missing; sequencing was by immunoSEQ multiplex PCR. The table lists about 96,000 clones, with 3.4% in the top ten. The sequencing input was PBMCs. All receptors come from a woman aged 30 to 39 in good health and CMV-seronegative. Each CDR3 is given with its conserved first and last residue. The D gene is left open where the match is weak.

j_gene	d_gene	v_gene	CDR3aa	CDR3nt
TRBJ2-2	TRBD1	TRBV18	CASSLPTGGVTGELFF	TGTGCCAGCTCACTACCGACAGGGGGCGTCACCGGGGAGCTGTTTTTT
TRBJ1-1	NA	TRBV11-2	CASSLLRLGSRDGDTEAFF	TGTGCCAGCAGCCTGCTTAGGTTGGGGTCGAGGGATGGGGATACTGAAGCTTTCTTT
TRBJ2-5	TRBD1	TRBV5-6	CASSSPRQGAQETQYF	TGTGCCAGCAGCTCACCTAGACAGGGGGCTCAAGAGACCCAGTACTTC
TRBJ1-5	NA	TRBV29-1	CSVGGTQPQHF	TGCAGCGTTGGCGGTACTCAGCCCCAGCATTTT
TRBJ1-2	NA	TRBV28	CASSPGDGYGYTF	TGTGCCAGCAGCCCGGGAGATGGGTATGGCTACACCTTC
TRBJ1-3	NA	TRBV7-8	CASSLAGGPAGNTIYF	TGTGCCAGCAGCTTAGCGGGGGGGCCCGCGGGAAACACCATATATTTT
TRBJ2-2	NA	TRBV19	CASSKWGVANTGELFF	TGTGCCAGTAGTAAGTGGGGGGTCGCGAACACCGGGGAGCTGTTTTTT
TRBJ2-1	NA	TRBV4-1	CASSQGPNLNEQFF	TGCGCCAGCAGCCAAGGGCCCAACCTGAATGAGCAGTTCTTC
TRBJ2-7	TRBD2	TRBV5-1	CASSLQLAVLSYEQYF	TGCGCCAGCAGCTTACAACTAGCGGTGCTTTCCTACGAGCAGTACTTC
TRBJ2-3	TRBD2	TRBV5-4	CASSLSGKAADTQYF	TGTGCCAGCAGCCTTAGCGGGAAAGCGGCAGATACGCAGTATTTT
TRBJ2-3	NA	TRBV5-4	CATHPEGPHTDTQYF	TGTGCCACTCATCCAGAGGGCCCCCACACAGATACGCAGTATTTT
TRBJ1-1	NA	TRBV6-5	CASSYGGSQNTEAFF	TGTGCCAGCAGTTACGGCGGGAGTCAGAACACTGAAGCTTTCTTT
TRBJ2-1	TRBD2	TRBV9	CASSVVGGLYNEQFF	TGTGCCAGCAGCGTAGTGGGGGGACTATACAATGAGCAGTTCTTC
TRBJ2-6	NA	TRBV5-1	CASSPTGDPSSGANVLTF	TGCGCCAGCAGCCCGACGGGGGATCCTAGCTCTGGGGCCAACGTCCTGACTTTC
TRBJ2-7	NA	TRBV28	CASSPIAGSSYEQYF	TGTGCCAGCAGTCCCATCGCGGGGAGCTCCTACGAGCAGTACTTC
TRBJ1-2	NA	TRBV27	CASSLAENLYGYTF	TGTGCCAGCAGTTTAGCGGAGAATCTCTATGGCTACACCTTC
TRBJ2-3	TRBD1	TRBV27	CASSLGQGADTQYF	TGTGCCAGCAGTTTAGGACAGGGGGCAGATACGCAGTATTTT
TRBJ1-1	TRBD1	TRBV5-1	CASSLGSGGSMNTEAFF	TGCGCCAGCAGCTTGGGCTCAGGGGGAAGCATGAACACTGAAGCTTTCTTT
TRBJ2-7	TRBD2	TRBV19	CASSPLASGGYEQYF	TGTGCCAGTAGTCCCCTGGCTAGCGGGGGGTACGAGCAGTACTTC
TRBJ2-3	TRBD2	TRBV5-1	CASSLVAAGEDTQYF	TGCGCCAGCAGCTTAGTAGCGGCGGGGGAGGATACGCAGTATTTT
TRBJ2-7	TRBD1	TRBV19	CASSGRQGAYEQYF	TGTGCCAGTAGTGGACGACAGGGGGCCTACGAGCAGTACTTC
TRBJ1-2	NA	TRBV29-1	CSVSTAGLRNYGYTF	TGCAGCGTTTCAACAGCAGGCCTCCGGAACTATGGCTACACCTTC
TRBJ1-2	TRBD1	TRBV4-2	CASSQDPGQSYGYTF	TGTGCCAGCAGCCAAGATCCGGGACAGTCCTATGGCTACACCTTC
TRBJ2-5	TRBD2	TRBV28	CASSLVGLLGEQYF	TGTGCCAGCAGTTTAGTGGGACTACTAGGAGAGCAGTACTTC
TRBJ2-3	TRBD2	TRBV4-1	CASSHPGVQAGGGTDTQYF	TGCGCCAGCAGCCATCCGGGGGTGCAGGCCGGGGGGGGTACAGATACGCAGTATTTT
TRBJ2-7	NA	TRBV6-1	CASSASGQTYEQYF	TGTGCCAGCAGTGCGTCGGGTCAAACCTACGAGCAGTACTTC
TRBJ2-2	TRBD1	TRBV2	CASEQQGLGNTGELFF	TGTGCCAGCGAACAACAGGGGCTGGGGAACACCGGGGAGCTGTTTTTT
TRBJ2-1	TRBD2	TRBV19	CASEMTSGHNEQFF	TGTGCCAGTGAAATGACTAGCGGTCACAATGAGCAGTTCTTC
TRBJ2-7	NA	TRBV4-1	CASSQAWRGAYEQYF	TGCGCCAGCAGCCAAGCTTGGCGGGGCGCCTACGAGCAGTACTTC
TRBJ1-5	NA	TRBV30	CAWSVQEDQPQHF	TGTGCCTGGAGTGTCCAGGAGGATCAGCCCCAGCATTTT
TRBJ1-2	NA	TRBV6-1	CASSETLSYYGYTF	TGTGCCAGCAGTGAAACGCTTAGTTACTATGGCTACACCTTC
TRBJ1-6	NA	TRBV19	CASNGGRGNSPLHF	TGTGCCAGTAATGGCGGGAGGGGCAATTCACCCCTCCACTTT
TRBJ2-7	TRBD1	TRBV14	CASSQRQGSYEQYF	TGTGCCAGCAGCCAACGACAGGGCTCCTACGAGCAGTACTTC
TRBJ1-1	NA	TRBV5-8	CASSFSQNTEAFF	TGTGCCAGCAGCTTCTCACAGAACACTGAAGCTTTCTTT
TRBJ2-1	NA	TRBV4-1	CASSQDFARVSYNEQFF	TGCGCCAGCAGCCAAGATTTCGCCAGGGTCTCCTACAATGAGCAGTTCTTC
TRBJ1-1	NA	TRBV6-1	CASRTRQLETEAFF	TGTGCCAGCAGGACCCGACAGCTTGAAACTGAAGCTTTCTTT
TRBJ2-3	TRBD1	TRBV29-1	CSVAQGGTDTQYF	TGCAGCGTGGCGCAGGGGGGCACAGATACGCAGTATTTT
TRBJ1-2	NA	TRBV27	CASSGGVGYGYTF	TGTGCCAGCAGCGGGGGGGTCGGCTATGGCTACACCTTC
TRBJ2-7	NA	TRBV9	CASSPGWQVSYEQYF	TGTGCCAGCAGCCCCGGGTGGCAAGTCTCCTACGAGCAGTACTTC
TRBJ2-3	TRBD1	TRBV5-5	CASSFGRQGSHTDTQYF	TGTGCCAGCAGCTTTGGTCGACAGGGGTCACACACAGATACGCAGTATTTT
TRBJ2-3	TRBD1	TRBV7-9	CASSLGTGGADTQYF	TGTGCCAGCAGCTTAGGAACAGGGGGCGCGGATACGCAGTATTTT